Below are 8 T cell receptor beta chains sequenced from a single sample in a study of blood T cell repertoires in COVID-19. The protocol was immunoSEQ multiplex PCR, while the TCRdb copy is restricted to in-frame clones and leaves out a portion. This table holds about 100,000 clones, around 80% found once. Sample: peripheral blood. These receptors came from a man between 65 and 85 years old with active or convalescent COVID-19.

This rearrangement joins TRBV28 to TRBJ1-4; 10 bases agree with TRBD1. Germline-derived CDR1 and CDR2 are MDHEN and SYDVKM. The CDR3 spans 16 residues. V was pared by 8 bases and J by 6 bases, with 12 bases of the junction left unmatched. The CDR3, as DNA: TGTGCCAGCCAAAGCCATTCGGGACAGGGGTATGAAAAACTGTTTTTT. Its translation: CASQSHSGQGYEKLFF. Together with reference TRBV28 and TRBJ1-4, the CDR3 gives the full variable domain: DVKVTQSSRYLVKRTGEKVFLECVQDMDHENMFWYRQDPGLGLRLIYFSYDVKMKEKGDIPEGYSVSREKKERFSLILESASTNQTSMYLCASQSHSGQGYEKLFFGSGTQLSVL.

This clone was observed a few times. The chain employs TRBV12-3 or TRBV12-4 and TRBJ1-1; D gene uncertain. The CDR3 sequence is 13 residues long. Trimming left V 4 bases short and J 2 bases short, with 8 bases between. The CDR3 bases are TGTGCCAGCAGTTCGGGGTTTAACACTGAAGCTTTCTTT. Translation gives CASSSGFNTEAFF.

This clone has just one count. The V call is TRBV14, the J call TRBJ1-6; TRBD1 matches at 7 bases. CDR1 is SGHDN and CDR2 is FVKESK in the germline V gene. V trimming: 3 bases; J trimming: 11 bases; junction bases outside the gene matches: 7. CDR3 length: 14 amino acids. CDR3: CASSHQGVGTPLHF. DNA of the CDR3: TGTGCCAGCAGCCATCAGGGGGTAGGAACACCCCTCCACTTT.

This sequence joins TRBV28 and TRBJ1-5; 9 bases are shared with TRBD1. Trimming at V came to 6 bases and at J to 6 bases, leaving 18 bases not matched to a gene. Germline lookup yields CDR1 MDHEN and CDR2 SYDVKM. The CDR3 is 18 amino acids. CDR3 nucleotides: TGTGCCAGCAGCGCAATCCTCGGACAGGGGCTTAAAGGTCAGCCCCAGCATTTT. Protein: CASSAILGQGLKGQPQHF.

The genes are TRBV5-8 and TRBJ2-7, with D possibly matching TRBD2 (5 bases). CDR1 and CDR2 from the germline V gene are SGHTS and YDEGEE. Trimming removed 4 bases at V and 0 bases at J, with 11 bases between. The CDR3 is made up of 14 amino acids. CDR3 residues: CASSLDLSSYEQYF. The CDR3, as DNA: TGTGCCAGCAGCCTGGACTTAAGCTCCTACGAGCAGTACTTC.

The chain has TRBV10-3 and TRBJ1-5; D is unresolved. CDR3 length: 14 residues. The ends were cut back, 2 bases at V and 4 bases at J, with 9 bases in the middle. Germline V lookup: CDR1 ENHRY, CDR2 SYGVKD. CDR3 DNA sequence: TGTGCCATCAGTGAGAGCGGGCCAAATCAGCCCCAGCATTTT. It yields the protein CAISESGPNQPQHF.

The genes are TRBV4-1 and TRBJ2-6; D gene ambiguous. The V end was cut by 0 bases, the J end by 8 bases, with 8 bases between. Germline CDR1 is MGHRA and CDR2 is YSYEKL. CDR3 size: 14 residues. The CDR3, as DNA: TGCGCCAGCAGCCAAGACCCCAATTCCAACGTCCTGACTTTC. Encoded protein: CASSQDPNSNVLTF.

This clone was observed a handful of times. The V call is TRBV21-1, the J call TRBJ1-6. TRBV21-1 is a documented pseudogene. This CDR3 contains 15 residues. The DNA for the CDR3 is TGTGCCAGCAGCAAAGGGGAGGACCCGAAATCACCCCTCCACTTT. The encoded protein is CASSKGEDPKSPLHF.